This TCR beta chain was identified during a study of blood T cell repertoires in COVID-19. Study summary: COVID-19 samples from acute and convalescent phases originated in the United States, Italy and Spain.

The CDR3 covers 13 residues. Trimming stripped 1 base from V and 0 bases from J, with 4 bases between. This clone was observed a single time. TCRdb keeps only in-frame clones here, not all; method: immunoSEQ multiplex PCR. The sample includes 100,000 to 120,000 clones, more than 70% of them seen just once. The receptor was derived from a woman aged 45-65 years with acute or convalescent COVID-19. Sequenced sample: peripheral blood. The rearrangement uses TRBV12-3 or TRBV12-4 and TRBJ2-7, with D unresolved. The CDR3 DNA is TGTGCCAGCAGTTTAGACATCTCCTACGAGCAGTACTTC. Translation gives CASSLDISYEQYF.